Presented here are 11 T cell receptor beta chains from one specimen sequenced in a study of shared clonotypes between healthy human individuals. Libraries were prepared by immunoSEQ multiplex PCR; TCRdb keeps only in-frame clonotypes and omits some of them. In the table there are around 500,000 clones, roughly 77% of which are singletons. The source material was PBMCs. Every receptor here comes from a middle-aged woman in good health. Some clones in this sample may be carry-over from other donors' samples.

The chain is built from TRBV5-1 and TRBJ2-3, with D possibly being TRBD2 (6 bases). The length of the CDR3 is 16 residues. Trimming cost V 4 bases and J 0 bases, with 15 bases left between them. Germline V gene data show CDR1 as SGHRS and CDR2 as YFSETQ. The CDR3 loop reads CASSRVGDSSTDTQYF. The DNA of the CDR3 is TGCGCCAGCAGCAGGGTTGGGGACTCAAGCACAGATACGCAGTATTTT.

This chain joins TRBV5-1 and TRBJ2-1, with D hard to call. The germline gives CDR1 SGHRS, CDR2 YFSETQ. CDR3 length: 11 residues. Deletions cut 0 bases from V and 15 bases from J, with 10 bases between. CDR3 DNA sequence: TGCGCCAGCAGCTTGGGCCCTTTGGTGTTCTTC. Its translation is CASSLGPLVFF.

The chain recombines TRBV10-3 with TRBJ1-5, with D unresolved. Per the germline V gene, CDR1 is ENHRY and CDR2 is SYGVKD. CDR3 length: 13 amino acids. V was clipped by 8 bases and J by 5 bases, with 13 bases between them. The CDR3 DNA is TGTGCCATCGGCCCGGCGAGGGATCAGCCCCAGCATTTT. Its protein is CAIGPARDQPQHF.

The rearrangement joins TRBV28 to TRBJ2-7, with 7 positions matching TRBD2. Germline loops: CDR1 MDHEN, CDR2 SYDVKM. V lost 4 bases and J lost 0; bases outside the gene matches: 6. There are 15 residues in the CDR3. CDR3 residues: CASSYPGLISYEQYF. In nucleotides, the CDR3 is TGTGCCAGCAGTTACCCGGGACTAATCTCCTACGAGCAGTACTTC.

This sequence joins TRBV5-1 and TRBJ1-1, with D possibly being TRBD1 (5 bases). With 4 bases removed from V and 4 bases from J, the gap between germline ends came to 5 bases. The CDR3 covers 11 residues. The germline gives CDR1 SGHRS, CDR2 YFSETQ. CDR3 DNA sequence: TGCGCCAGCAGCCAGGGCACTGAAGCTTTCTTT. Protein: CASSQGTEAFF.

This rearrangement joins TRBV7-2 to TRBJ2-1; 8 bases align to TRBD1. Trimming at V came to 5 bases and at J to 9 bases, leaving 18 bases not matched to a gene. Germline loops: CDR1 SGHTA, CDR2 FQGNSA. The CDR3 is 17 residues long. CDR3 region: CASSVAGVGQALGEQFF. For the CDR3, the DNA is TGTGCCAGCAGCGTTGCCGGGGTGGGACAGGCCCTCGGTGAGCAGTTCTTC.

Here the CDR3 DNA reads TGTGCCAGCACCTCTCGCGGGAGCGGGGATACGCAGTATTTT. Its translation is CASTSRGSGDTQYF. This sequence joins TRBV28 and TRBJ2-3, with 7 bases identical to TRBD2. Germline trimming cut 7 bases from V and 6 bases from J; bases unmatched to any gene: 10. The CDR3 covers 14 residues. Germline CDR1 MDHEN, CDR2 SYDVKM.

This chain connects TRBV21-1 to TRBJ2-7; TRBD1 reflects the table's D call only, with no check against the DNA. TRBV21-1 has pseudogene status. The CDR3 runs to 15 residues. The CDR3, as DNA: TGTGCCAGCAGCAAAGTCGTCCAGGTCCCCTACGAGCAGTACTTC. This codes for CASSKVVQVPYEQYF.

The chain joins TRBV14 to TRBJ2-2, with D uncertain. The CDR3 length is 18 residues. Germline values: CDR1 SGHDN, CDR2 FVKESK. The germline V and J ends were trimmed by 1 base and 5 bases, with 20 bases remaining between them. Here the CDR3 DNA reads TGTGCCAGCAGCCAAGTGCAGCGCTCCCTTCGAGGAACCGGGGAGCTGTTTTTT. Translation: CASSQVQRSLRGTGELFF.

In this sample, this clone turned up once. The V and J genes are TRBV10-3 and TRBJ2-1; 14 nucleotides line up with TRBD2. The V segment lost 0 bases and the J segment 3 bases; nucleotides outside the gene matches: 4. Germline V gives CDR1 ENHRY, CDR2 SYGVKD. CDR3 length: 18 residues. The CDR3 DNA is TGTGCCATCAGTGAGTCGACTAGCGGGAGGGCCCTCTACAATGAGCAGTTCTTC. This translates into CAISESTSGRALYNEQFF.

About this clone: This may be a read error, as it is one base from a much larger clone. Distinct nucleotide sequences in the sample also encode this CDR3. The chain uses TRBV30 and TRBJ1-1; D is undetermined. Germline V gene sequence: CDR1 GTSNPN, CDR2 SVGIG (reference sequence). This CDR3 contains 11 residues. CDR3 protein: CAWINVREASF. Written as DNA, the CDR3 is TGTGCCTGGATTAATGTAAGGGAAGCTTCCTTT.